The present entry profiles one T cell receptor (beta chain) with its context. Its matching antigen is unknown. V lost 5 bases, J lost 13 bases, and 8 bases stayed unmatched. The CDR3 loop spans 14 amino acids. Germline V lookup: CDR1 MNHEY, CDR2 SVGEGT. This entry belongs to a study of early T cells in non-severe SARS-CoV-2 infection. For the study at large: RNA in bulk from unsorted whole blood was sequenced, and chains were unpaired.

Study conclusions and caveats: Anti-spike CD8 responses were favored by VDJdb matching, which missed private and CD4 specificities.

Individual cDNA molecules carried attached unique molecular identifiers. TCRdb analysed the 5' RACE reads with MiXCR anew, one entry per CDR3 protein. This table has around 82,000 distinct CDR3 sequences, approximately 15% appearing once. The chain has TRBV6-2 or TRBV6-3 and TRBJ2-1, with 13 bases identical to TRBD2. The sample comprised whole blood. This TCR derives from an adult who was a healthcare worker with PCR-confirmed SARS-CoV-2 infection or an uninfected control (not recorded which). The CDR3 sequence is CASSDTSGGADQFF. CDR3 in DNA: TGTGCCAGCAGTGATACTAGCGGGGGGGCCGACCAGTTCTTC.